The TCR beta chain described here comes from a study of blood T cell repertoires in COVID-19. Study at large: The samples span acute and convalescent COVID-19 from the United States, Italy and Spain. In each case, the material was cDNA or gDNA derived from T cells, B-cell-depleted T cells, or PBMCs.

Authors' data handling: For nucleated cells, counts were estimated from reference gene primer amplification. Assay: immunoSEQ multiplex PCR; the TCRdb copy retains only in-frame clones and omits some. Clonal size and the V and J genes are those of that table, whereas D and trimming came from the DNA. The sample includes approximately 240,000 clones, about 80% of them seen just once. The clonotype comes from a woman aged 55-70 years with acute or convalescent COVID-19. The sequencing sample was made of peripheral blood.

CDR3 nucleotide sequence: TGTGCCAGCAGCCCATGGACAGTGACTGAAGCTTTCTTT. Its translation: CASSPWTVTEAFF. The genes are TRBV5-5 and TRBJ1-1, with a possible D match to TRBD1 (6 bases). The CDR3 loop spans 13 amino acids. The germline V gene encodes CDR1 SGHKS and CDR2 YYEKEE (reference sequence). V was trimmed by 4 bases and J by 5 bases, leaving 12 bases between them.